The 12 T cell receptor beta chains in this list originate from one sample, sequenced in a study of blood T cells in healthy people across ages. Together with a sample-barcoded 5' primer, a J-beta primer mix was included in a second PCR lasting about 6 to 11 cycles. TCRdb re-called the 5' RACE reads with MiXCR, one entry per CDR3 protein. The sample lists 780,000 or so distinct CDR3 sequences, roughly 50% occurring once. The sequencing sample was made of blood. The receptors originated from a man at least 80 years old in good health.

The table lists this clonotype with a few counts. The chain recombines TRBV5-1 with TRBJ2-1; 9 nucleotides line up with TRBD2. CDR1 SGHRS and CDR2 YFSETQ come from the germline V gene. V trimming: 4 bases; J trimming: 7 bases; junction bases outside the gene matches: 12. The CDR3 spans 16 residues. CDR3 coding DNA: TGCGCCAGCAGCCCACCGGGACTAGCCTCAGGGAATGAGCAGTTCTTC. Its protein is CASSPPGLASGNEQFF.

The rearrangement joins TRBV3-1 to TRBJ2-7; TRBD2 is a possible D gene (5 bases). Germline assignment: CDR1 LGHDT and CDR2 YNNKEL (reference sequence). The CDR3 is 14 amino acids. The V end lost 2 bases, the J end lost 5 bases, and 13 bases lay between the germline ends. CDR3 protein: CASSQYGSSDEQYF. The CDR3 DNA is TGTGCCAGCAGCCAATATGGGAGCAGTGACGAGCAGTACTTC.

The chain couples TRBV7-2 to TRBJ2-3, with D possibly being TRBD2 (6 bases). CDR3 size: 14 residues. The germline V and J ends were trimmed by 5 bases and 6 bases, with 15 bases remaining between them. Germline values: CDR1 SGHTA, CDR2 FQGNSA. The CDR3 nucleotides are TGTGCCAGCAGCGTAGGAGGGAAGGCTGATACGCAGTATTTT. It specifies CASSVGGKADTQYF.

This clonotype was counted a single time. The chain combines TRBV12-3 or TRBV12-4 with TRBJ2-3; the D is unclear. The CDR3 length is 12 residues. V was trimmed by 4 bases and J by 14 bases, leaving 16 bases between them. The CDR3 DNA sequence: TGTGCCAGCAGTTCTTTAAACAGATACGCGTATTTT. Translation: CASSSLNRYAYF.

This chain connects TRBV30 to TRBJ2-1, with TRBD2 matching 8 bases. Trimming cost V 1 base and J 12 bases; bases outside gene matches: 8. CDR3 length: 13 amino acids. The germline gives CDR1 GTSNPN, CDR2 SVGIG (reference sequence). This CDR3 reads CAWSAREGSGQFF. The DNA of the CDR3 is TGTGCCTGGAGTGCCCGGGAGGGGTCTGGGCAGTTCTTC.

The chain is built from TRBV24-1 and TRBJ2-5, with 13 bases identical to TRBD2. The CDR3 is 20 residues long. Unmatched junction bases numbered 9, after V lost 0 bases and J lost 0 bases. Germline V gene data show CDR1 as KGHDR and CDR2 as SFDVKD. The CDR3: CATSDLDRTSGSQYQETQYF. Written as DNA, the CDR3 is TGTGCCACCAGTGATTTGGATAGGACTAGCGGGAGCCAGTACCAAGAGACCCAGTACTTC.

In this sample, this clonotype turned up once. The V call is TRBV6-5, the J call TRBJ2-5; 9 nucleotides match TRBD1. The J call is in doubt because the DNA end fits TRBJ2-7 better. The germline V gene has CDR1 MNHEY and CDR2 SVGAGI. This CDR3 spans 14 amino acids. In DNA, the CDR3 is TGTGCCAGCTGGGACAGGGAAGGGGCCTACGAGCAGTACTTC. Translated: CASWDREGAYEQYF.

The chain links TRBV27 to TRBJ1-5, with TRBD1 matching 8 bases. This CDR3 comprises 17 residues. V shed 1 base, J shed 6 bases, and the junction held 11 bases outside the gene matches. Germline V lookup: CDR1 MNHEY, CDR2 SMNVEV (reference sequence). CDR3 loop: CASSLYPTGEGVQPQHF. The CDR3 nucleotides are TGTGCCAGCAGTTTATATCCGACAGGGGAGGGCGTTCAGCCCCAGCATTTT.

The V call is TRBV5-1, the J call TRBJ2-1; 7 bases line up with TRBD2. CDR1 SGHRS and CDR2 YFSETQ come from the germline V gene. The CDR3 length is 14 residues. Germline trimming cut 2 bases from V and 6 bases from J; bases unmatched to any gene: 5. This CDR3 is CASSFNREVNEQFF. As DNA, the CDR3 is TGCGCCAGCAGCTTTAACCGGGAGGTCAATGAGCAGTTCTTC.

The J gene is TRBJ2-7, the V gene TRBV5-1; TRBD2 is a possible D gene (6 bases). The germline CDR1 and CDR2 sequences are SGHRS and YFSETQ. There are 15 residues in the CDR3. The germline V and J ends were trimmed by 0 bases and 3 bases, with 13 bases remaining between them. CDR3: CASSLEAGGVYEQYF. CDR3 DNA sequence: TGCGCCAGCAGCTTGGAGGCCGGGGGAGTCTACGAGCAGTACTTC.

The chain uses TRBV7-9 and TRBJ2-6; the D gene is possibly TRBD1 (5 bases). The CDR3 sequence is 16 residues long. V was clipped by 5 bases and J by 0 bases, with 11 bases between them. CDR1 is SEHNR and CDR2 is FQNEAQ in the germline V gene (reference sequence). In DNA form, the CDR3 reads TGTGCCAGCAGCCCTGGGGCTAGCTCTGGGGCCAACGTCCTGACTTTC. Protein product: CASSPGASSGANVLTF.

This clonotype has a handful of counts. CDR3 protein: CASSSPLGYEQYF. Written as DNA, the CDR3 is TGTGCCAGCAGTAGCCCGTTGGGGTACGAGCAGTACTTC. The chain combines TRBV28 with TRBJ2-7; D ambiguous. V was cut by 5 bases and J by 4 bases, with 12 bases left in between. The CDR3 has 13 residues. The germline gives CDR1 MDHEN, CDR2 SYDVKM.